Following are 27 T cell receptor beta chains from one sample sequenced in a study of multiple sclerosis patients with progressive multifocal leukoencephalopathy. The data were produced by immunoSEQ multiplex PCR, yet TCRdb's version contains in-frame clones alone and is incomplete. In the table there are 30,000 or so clones, more than 70% of which are singletons. The time point: time of PML onset. This specimen consisted of PBMCs, obtained from a patient treated with natalizumab. These receptors were collected from a woman in her thirties with progressive multifocal leukoencephalopathy.

The J gene is TRBJ2-7, the V gene TRBV18; no firm D call. From germline, CDR1 is KGHSH and CDR2 LQKENI. Between the trimmed V and J ends, which lost 6 bases and 6 bases, there was a span of 21 bases. The CDR3 length is 15 residues. CDR3 amino acids: CASSLDRNSAREQYF. The CDR3 DNA is TGTGCCAGCTCCCTGGACCGAAATAGTGCCCGCGAGCAGTACTTC.

This rearrangement joins TRBV27 to TRBJ1-6; D not certain. The CDR3 spans 15 residues. V lost 3 bases and J 6 bases, leaving 12 bases between the germline ends. Germline lookup yields CDR1 MNHEY and CDR2 SMNVEV (reference sequence). The CDR3 sequence: CASSLGPALNSPLHF. In DNA form, the CDR3 reads TGTGCCAGCAGTTTGGGTCCGGCGCTTAATTCACCCCTCCACTTT.

On this clone: The junction departs from the called germline gene at one end, perhaps through a read error. The chain combines TRBV5-4 with TRBJ2-7; 10 positions match TRBD1. The CDR3 is 15 residues long. Germline CDR1 SGHNT, CDR2 YYREEE (reference sequence). The CDR3 coding sequence is TGCGCCAGCAGCCAAGATCGCGGACAGGGGGGCGAGCAGTACTTC. Protein: CASSQDRGQGGEQYF.

V and J are TRBV29-1 and TRBJ1-1; D is unresolved. This CDR3 comprises 10 residues. Deletions cut 4 bases from V and 4 bases from J, with 4 bases between. Germline V lookup: CDR1 SQVTM, CDR2 ANQGSEA. As DNA, the CDR3 is TGCAGCGTTGGCCGCACTGAAGCTTTCTTT. It translates to CSVGRTEAFF.

J is TRBJ2-3 and V is TRBV13; TRBD2 matches 7 bases. This CDR3 is 14 amino acids long. V lost 3 bases and J lost 2; bases outside the gene matches: 2. The V gene's germline CDR1 is PRHDT and CDR2 FYEKMQ (reference sequence). This chain's CDR3 is CASSLAGVTDTQYF. CDR3 coding DNA: TGTGCCAGCAGCTTGGCGGGGGTCACAGATACGCAGTATTTT. The full variable domain, in which reference TRBV13 and TRBJ2-3 provide the parts outside the CDR3, is AAGVIQSPRHLIKEKRETATLKCYPIPRHDTVYWYQQGPGQDPQFLISFYEKMQSDKGSIPDRFSAQQFSDYHSELNMSSLELGDSALYFCASSLAGVTDTQYFGPGTRLTVL.

The CDR3 reads CASSLAGADEQYF. For the CDR3, the DNA is TGTGCCAGCAGCTTAGCGGGGGCCGACGAGCAGTACTTC. V gene TRBV7-2 combines with J gene TRBJ2-5; maybe TRBD1 (6 bases). The end of the DNA aligns better with TRBJ2-7, so the J call may be wrong. The CDR3 totals 13 residues. Germline lookup yields CDR1 SGHTA and CDR2 FQGNSA.

The chain carries TRBV5-1 and TRBJ2-1, with a tentative D call TRBD2 (5 bases). Germline CDR1 is SGHRS and CDR2 is YFSETQ. V was pared by 4 bases and J by 0 bases, with 26 bases between. The CDR3 sequence is 20 residues long. CDR3: CASSRDRAGYQESSYNEQFF. In nucleotides, the CDR3 is TGCGCCAGCAGCCGTGATCGGGCGGGCTATCAAGAAAGCTCCTACAATGAGCAGTTCTTC.

The rearrangement uses TRBV2 and TRBJ1-1; no clear D. Per germline, CDR1 SNHLY and CDR2 FYNNEI. The V end was cut by 8 bases, the J end by 1 base, with 8 bases between. The CDR3 length is 12 residues. CDR3 in amino acids: CASSLGNTEAFF. The DNA for the CDR3 is TGTGCCAGCTCCCTCGGGAACACTGAAGCTTTCTTT.

The rearrangement links TRBV7-9 to TRBJ2-5, with TRBD1 matching over 8 bases. The J call is doubtful: the DNA matches TRBJ2-7 better. The germline V gene has CDR1 SEHNR and CDR2 FQNEAQ (reference sequence). The CDR3 runs to 13 residues. The CDR3 DNA is TGTGCCAGCAGCACCCGGACAGGGTACGAGCAGTACTTC. Translating it yields CASSTRTGYEQYF.

This clone was recorded only once. This chain joins TRBV11-2 and TRBJ2-3, with D hard to call. Trimming left V 2 bases short and J 0 bases short, with 0 bases between. Germline-derived CDR1 and CDR2 are SGHAT and FQNNGV. The CDR3 totals 12 residues. The CDR3 nucleotides are TGTGCCAGCAGCTTAAGCACAGATACGCAGTATTTT. Amino acids: CASSLSTDTQYF. The full variable domain, its missing parts supplied by reference TRBV11-2 and TRBJ2-3, is EAGVAQSPRYKIIEKRQSVAFWCNPISGHATLYWYQQILGQGPKLLIQFQNNGVVDDSQLPKDRFSAERLKGVDSTLKIQPAKLEDSAVYLCASSLSTDTQYFGPGTRLTVL.

The rearrangement uses TRBV6-1 and TRBJ2-2; 7 bases agree with TRBD2. The V gene's germline CDR1 is MNHNS and CDR2 SASEGT. The CDR3 spans 15 residues. V shed 7 bases, J shed 6 bases, and the junction held 11 bases outside the gene matches. CDR3: CASIVTGGPPGELFF. The CDR3 DNA reads as TGTGCCAGCATAGTAACGGGAGGACCCCCCGGGGAGCTGTTTTTT.

The chain has TRBV5-6 and TRBJ2-7; tentatively, D is TRBD1 or TRBD2 (5 bases each). The germline V and J ends were trimmed by 3 bases and 0 bases, with 13 bases remaining between them. Germline V gene lookup returns CDR1 SGHDT and CDR2 YYEEEE. This CDR3 comprises 15 residues. The CDR3 sequence is CASSSTRDGSYEQYF. The CDR3 region has the DNA TGTGCCAGCAGCTCGACCCGGGACGGCTCCTACGAGCAGTACTTC. Full variable domain (missing parts from reference TRBV5-6 and TRBJ2-7): DAGVTQSPTHLIKTRGQQVTLRCSPKSGHDTVSWYQQALGQGPQFIFQYYEEEERQRGNFPDRFSGHQFPNYSSELNVNALLLGDSALYLCASSSTRDGSYEQYFGPGTRLTVT.

The DNA of the CDR3 is TGTGCCAGCAGCTTAAACCCCCCGGAGACTGGAAACACCATATATTTT. Translation gives CASSLNPPETGNTIYF. This chain joins TRBV7-6 and TRBJ1-3; D gene uncertain. The CDR3 contains 16 residues. V lost 2 bases to trimming and J lost 2 bases, with 13 bases between them. In germline, CDR1 is SGHVS, CDR2 FNYEAQ.

The chain uses TRBV7-2 and TRBJ2-7, with a possible D match to TRBD2 (7 bases). Trimming stripped 5 bases from V and 2 bases from J, with 19 bases between. Germline CDR1 SGHTA, CDR2 FQGNSA. This CDR3 region has 16 residues. CDR3 DNA sequence: TGTGCCAGCAGCCCCTTCGCGGGGGCAGGGGCCTACGAGCAGTACTTC. As protein: CASSPFAGAGAYEQYF. The entire variable domain, with the rest obtained from reference TRBV7-2 and TRBJ2-7, is as follows: GAGVSQSPSNKVTEKGKDVELRCDPISGHTALYWYRQSLGQGLEFLIYFQGNSAPDKSGLPSDRFSAERTGGSVSTLTIQRTQQEDSAVYLCASSPFAGAGAYEQYFGPGTRLTVT.

This clone was seen only a few times. The chain recombines TRBV21-1 with TRBJ1-5. TRBV21-1 is a pseudogene locus. CDR3 length: 15 amino acids. CDR3 DNA sequence: TGTGCCAGCAGCAAAGAAGGGCCGGGCAATCAGCCCCAGCATTTT. It codes for CASSKEGPGNQPQHF.

This clone was recorded only once. The chain employs TRBV5-4 and TRBJ2-1; 13 nucleotides agree with TRBD2. Germline loops: CDR1 SGHNT, CDR2 YYREEE (reference sequence). Germline trimming cut 5 bases from V and 7 bases from J; bases unmatched to any gene: 6. The CDR3 has 15 residues. For the CDR3, the DNA is TGTGCCAGCAGTTTTACTAGCGGGGGGGCGAATGAGCAGTTCTTC. Residues: CASSFTSGGANEQFF.

The chain links TRBV6-1 to TRBJ2-1; unclear D gene. In germline, CDR1 is MNHNS, CDR2 SASEGT. Trimming left V 0 bases short and J 7 bases short, with 4 bases between. The CDR3 loop spans 12 amino acids. In nucleotides, the CDR3 is TGTGCCAGCAGTGAAGCGAAAAATGAGCAGTTCTTC. It yields the protein CASSEAKNEQFF.

In the case of this clone: The same CDR3 also results from other DNA sequences found in this sample. The chain joins TRBV29-1 to TRBJ2-2; a weak D match, TRBD2 (8 bases). This CDR3 region has 15 residues. Trimming took off 7 bases at V and 4 bases at J, with 19 bases between the two ends. The V gene's germline CDR1 is SQVTM and CDR2 ANQGSEA. CDR3 loop: CSALGLAGGTGELFF. In DNA form, the CDR3 reads TGCAGCGCCCTTGGACTAGCAGGGGGCACCGGGGAGCTGTTTTTT.

This chain links TRBV27 with TRBJ2-1; no reliable D call. V was trimmed by 6 bases and J by 2 bases, leaving 14 bases between them. Germline lookup yields CDR1 MNHEY and CDR2 SMNVEV (reference sequence). The CDR3 spans 15 residues. In nucleotides, the CDR3 is TGTGCCAGCAGCCCTGAGAGCGTCCCCTACAATGAGCAGTTCTTC. This sequence encodes CASSPESVPYNEQFF.

The genes are TRBV28 and TRBJ2-2; perhaps TRBD2 as D (5 bases). CDR1 MDHEN and CDR2 SYDVKM come from the germline V gene. Trimming left V 4 bases short and J 3 bases short, with 15 bases between. The CDR3 spans 16 residues. For the CDR3, the DNA is TGTGCCAGCAGTTCCCCGTCGGCCGGGGACACCGGGGAGCTGTTTTTT. This translates into CASSSPSAGDTGELFF.

This chain uses TRBV7-3 with TRBJ2-3; D remains unclear. V shed 0 bases and J shed 0 bases, with 7 bases lying between them. The CDR3 runs 15 residues. The germline V gene encodes CDR1 SGHTA and CDR2 FQGTGA. CDR3 in DNA: TGTGCCAGCAGCTTAACCGGCGGAAGCACAGATACGCAGTATTTT. It encodes CASSLTGGSTDTQYF. Looking up the rest from reference TRBV7-3 and TRBJ2-3 gives the full variable domain: GAGVSQTPSNKVTEKGKYVELRCDPISGHTALYWYRQSLGQGPEFLIYFQGTGAADDSGLPNDRFFAVRPEGSVSTLKIQRTERGDSAVYLCASSLTGGSTDTQYFGPGTRLTVL.

The V and J genes are TRBV25-1 and TRBJ1-1; 8 bases match TRBD1. Trimming took 6 bases from V and 2 from J; bases not matched to a gene: 2. The germline gives CDR1 MGHDK, CDR2 SYGVNS. The CDR3 spans 13 residues. CDR3 loop: CASSRGRNTEAFF. The CDR3 DNA is TGTGCCAGCAGCAGGGGGCGAAACACTGAAGCTTTCTTT.

The chain combines TRBV5-1 with TRBJ2-3, with 7 positions matching TRBD2. V lost 6 bases, J lost 6 bases, and 10 bases stayed unmatched. The germline CDR1 and CDR2 sequences are SGHRS and YFSETQ. The CDR3 contains 14 residues. The CDR3 reads CASIQGAAGDTQYF. The CDR3 DNA is TGCGCCAGCATCCAAGGAGCAGCGGGGGATACGCAGTATTTT.

About this clone itself: The sample holds other DNA sequences that translate to the same CDR3. J is TRBJ2-3 and V is TRBV7-2, with unresolved D. The CDR3 runs 12 residues. CDR1 is SGHTA, CDR2 FQGNSA, per germline. Trimming took off 4 bases at V and 3 bases at J, with 5 bases between the two ends. The CDR3 DNA reads as TGTGCCAGCAGCTCGAGGACAGATACGCAGTATTTT. Amino acid sequence: CASSSRTDTQYF.

The chain couples TRBV7-2 to TRBJ2-7; 10 bases agree with TRBD2. The CDR3 extends over 15 amino acids. Germline values: CDR1 SGHTA, CDR2 FQGNSA. V trimming: 2 bases; J trimming: 5 bases; junction bases outside the gene matches: 6. In DNA form, the CDR3 reads TGTGCCAGCAGCTTATGGGCTAGCGGGGGACACGAGCAGTACTTC. As protein: CASSLWASGGHEQYF.

J is TRBJ1-4 and V is TRBV6-1, with D unresolved. V lost 2 bases, J lost 7 bases, and 14 bases lay in between. Germline V gene sequence: CDR1 MNHNS, CDR2 SASEGT. CDR3 size: 15 residues. The CDR3 DNA sequence: TGTGCCAGCAGTGAACTAGGGCAGCTAAGTGAAAAACTGTTTTTT. It specifies CASSELGQLSEKLFF.

V gene TRBV6-5 combines with J gene TRBJ2-3; maybe TRBD1 (6 bases). V lost 2 bases to trimming and J lost 12 bases, with 21 bases between them. CDR3 length equals 15 residues. Germline assignment: CDR1 MNHEY and CDR2 SVGAGI. CDR3 sequence (DNA): TGTGCCAGCAGTTACGTCCATCAGGGGTCCCCCCTCCAGTATTTT. Its translation: CASSYVHQGSPLQYF.